This T cell receptor beta chain was sequenced in a study of cytomegalovirus exposure and HLA in healthy donors. Study-wide findings and caveats: In the 95 to 150 validation repertoires, just under 95% of cluster scores exceeded 0, per a later analysis. TCR beta chains numbering about 160 were designated cytomegalovirus-associated.

Clones were sequenced by immunoSEQ multiplex PCR, and TCRdb holds only the in-frame ones, with some missing. The table lists 90,000 to 140,000 clones, roughly nine tenths of them singletons. Concerning this clone itself: Its antigen is unknown.

The specimen was PBMCs. This receptor was identified in a woman aged 18-35 years in good health and CMV-seropositive.

CDR3 amino acids: CASSLRVGLSYNEQFF. The CDR3 DNA follows: TGTGCCAGCAGCTTAAGAGTGGGCCTCTCCTACAATGAGCAGTTCTTC. This rearrangement joins TRBV7-6 to TRBJ2-1; D not resolved. This CDR3 has 16 amino acids. Germline values: CDR1 SGHVS, CDR2 FNYEAQ. V shed 2 bases and J shed 0 bases, with 11 bases lying between them.